The TCR beta chain under discussion was sequenced for a study of blood T cell repertoires in COVID-19. Germline V gives CDR1 SGDLS, CDR2 YYNGEE. The CDR3 runs to 15 residues. Unmatched junction bases numbered 4, after V lost 4 bases and J lost 3 bases. Assay: immunoSEQ multiplex PCR; the TCRdb copy retains only in-frame clones and omits some. This sample yields 150,000 to 250,000 clones, of which 79% are seen a single time; 5.5% to 7% belongs to the top ten. This receptor was taken from a woman between 40 and 55 years old with COVID-19, enrolled during active disease. The V gene is TRBV9, the J gene TRBJ2-7; TRBD2 matches at 13 bases. What was sequenced was peripheral blood. The CDR3 loop reads CASSPRTSGGYEQYF. CDR3 nucleotide sequence: TGTGCCAGCAGCCCCCGGACTAGCGGGGGCTACGAGCAGTACTTC.